This T cell receptor (beta chain) appears in the sequencing data of a study of blood T cell repertoires in COVID-19. Study context: Samples of COVID-19 (acute and convalescent) were obtained from the United States, Italy and Spain.

Trimming removed 5 bases at V and 4 bases at J, with 16 bases between. Germline V gives CDR1 SGHVS, CDR2 FNYEAQ. CDR3 size: 15 residues. Per the authors' pipeline: Nucleated cell number was recorded as an estimate derived from reference gene primer amplification. Libraries were prepared by immunoSEQ multiplex PCR; TCRdb keeps only in-frame clonotypes and omits some of them. The V and J calls and clone size are taken from that table; D and trimming were inferred from the DNA. The sample carries more than 65,000 clones, nearly 90% recorded once. This clonotype was sampled from a man aged 50 to 59 with acute or convalescent COVID-19. The sample comprised peripheral blood. The chain recombines TRBV7-6 with TRBJ2-3; D perhaps matches TRBD2 (7 bases). The CDR3 DNA reads as TGTGCCAGCAGCCCCCTAGGGGGGGCCCCAGATACGCAGTATTTT. It encodes CASSPLGGAPDTQYF.